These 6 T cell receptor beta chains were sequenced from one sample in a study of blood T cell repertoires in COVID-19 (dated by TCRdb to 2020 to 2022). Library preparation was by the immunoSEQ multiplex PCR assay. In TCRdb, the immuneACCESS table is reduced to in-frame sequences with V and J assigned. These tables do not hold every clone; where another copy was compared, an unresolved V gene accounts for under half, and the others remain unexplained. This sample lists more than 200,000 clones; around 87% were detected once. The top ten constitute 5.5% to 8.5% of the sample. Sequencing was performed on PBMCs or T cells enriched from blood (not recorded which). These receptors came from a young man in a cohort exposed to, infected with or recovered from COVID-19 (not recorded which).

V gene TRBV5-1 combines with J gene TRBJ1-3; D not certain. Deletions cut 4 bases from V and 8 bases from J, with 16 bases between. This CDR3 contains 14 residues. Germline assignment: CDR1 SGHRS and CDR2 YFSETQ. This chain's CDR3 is CASSQQEGLDTIYF. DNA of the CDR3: TGCGCCAGCAGCCAGCAGGAGGGCTTAGACACCATATATTTT. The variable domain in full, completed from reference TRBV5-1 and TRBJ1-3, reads KAGVTQTPRYLIKTRGQQVTLSCSPISGHRSVSWYQQTPGQGLQFLFEYFSETQRNKGNFPGRFSGRQFSNSRSEMNVSTLELGDSALYLCASSQQEGLDTIYFGEGSWLTVV.

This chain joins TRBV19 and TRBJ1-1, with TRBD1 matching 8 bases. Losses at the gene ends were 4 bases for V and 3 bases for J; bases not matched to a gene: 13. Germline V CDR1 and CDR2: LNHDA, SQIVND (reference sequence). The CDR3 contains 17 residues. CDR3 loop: CASSNPRVRTGYTEAFF. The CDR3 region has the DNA TGTGCCAGTAGTAACCCCCGTGTTAGGACAGGGTACACTGAAGCTTTCTTT.

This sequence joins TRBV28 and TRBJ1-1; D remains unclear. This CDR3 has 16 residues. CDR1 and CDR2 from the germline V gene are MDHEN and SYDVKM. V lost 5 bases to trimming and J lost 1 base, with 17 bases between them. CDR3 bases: TGTGCCAGCAGTCCGCCCGGCCGACACCCGAACACTGAAGCTTTCTTT. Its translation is CASSPPGRHPNTEAFF.

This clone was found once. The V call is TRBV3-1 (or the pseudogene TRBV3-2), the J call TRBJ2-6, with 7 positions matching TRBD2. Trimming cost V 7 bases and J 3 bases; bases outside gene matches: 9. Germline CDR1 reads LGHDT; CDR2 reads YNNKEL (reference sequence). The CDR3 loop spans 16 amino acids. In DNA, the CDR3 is TGTGCCAGCACCCTTGGTGCGGGGGATGGGGCCAACGTCCTGACTTTC. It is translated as CASTLGAGDGANVLTF.

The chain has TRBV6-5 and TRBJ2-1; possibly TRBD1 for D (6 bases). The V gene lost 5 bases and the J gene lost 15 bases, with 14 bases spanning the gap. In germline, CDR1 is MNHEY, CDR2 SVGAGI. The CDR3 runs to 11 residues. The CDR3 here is CASSRRDNPFF. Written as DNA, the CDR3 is TGTGCCAGCAGTCGCCGGGACAATCCGTTCTTC.

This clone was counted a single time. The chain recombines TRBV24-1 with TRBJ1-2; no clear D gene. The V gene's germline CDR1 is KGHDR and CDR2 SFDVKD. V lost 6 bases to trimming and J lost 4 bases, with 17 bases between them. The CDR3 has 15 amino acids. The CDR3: CATSFFQAYVYGYTF. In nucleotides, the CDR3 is TGTGCCACCAGTTTTTTCCAGGCTTATGTCTATGGCTACACCTTC.